The 21 T cell receptor beta chains in this list originate from one sample, sequenced in a study of control samples from healthy donors and cancer patients. Here immunoSEQ multiplex PCR was the method, and the copy in TCRdb shows in-frame clones only, minus some. The sample gives about 95,000 clones, around four fifths of which show up once; 19% is in the top ten. Source material: blood. The receptor source for this set is a man aged 25 to 40 in good health.

V and J are TRBV7-9 and TRBJ2-3, with TRBD1 as a possible D gene (5 bases). CDR1 SEHNR and CDR2 FQNEAQ come from the germline V gene (reference sequence). CDR3 length equals 15 residues. V was pared by 5 bases and J by 0 bases, with 12 bases between. For the CDR3, the DNA is TGTGCCAGCAGCCTCGACAGCCTCAGCACAGATACGCAGTATTTT. It yields the protein CASSLDSLSTDTQYF.

In its sample, this clone was seen a few times. The J gene is TRBJ2-3, the V gene TRBV5-4; 8 bases line up with TRBD1. The CDR3 loop spans 14 amino acids. Germline trimming cut 4 bases from V and 0 bases from J; bases unmatched to any gene: 1. Germline V CDR1 and CDR2: SGHNT, YYREEE (reference sequence). The CDR3 DNA sequence: TGTGCCAGCAGCAGGACAGGGAGCACAGATACGCAGTATTTT. Translated: CASSRTGSTDTQYF.

This sequence joins TRBV14 and TRBJ1-1; D gene ambiguous. CDR1 SGHDN and CDR2 FVKESK come from the germline V gene. V shed 4 bases and J shed 4 bases, with 13 bases lying between them. This CDR3 contains 14 residues. CDR3 nucleotides: TGTGCCAGCAGCCCGAGGGTGTACGGCACTGAAGCTTTCTTT. Residues: CASSPRVYGTEAFF.

The rearrangement uses TRBV15 and TRBJ1-5; perhaps TRBD1 as D (5 bases). Germline V gives CDR1 LNHNV, CDR2 YYDKDF (reference sequence). The CDR3 runs 18 residues. The germline V and J ends were trimmed by 0 bases and 1 base, with 16 bases remaining between them. CDR3 loop: CATSRDYSRGGSNQPQHF. For the CDR3, the DNA is TGTGCCACCAGCAGAGATTATTCGAGGGGCGGGAGCAATCAGCCCCAGCATTTT.

The chain employs TRBV30 and TRBJ2-1; D is perhaps TRBD2 (7 bases). Germline lookup yields CDR1 GTSNPN and CDR2 SVGIG (reference sequence). V lost 1 base and J lost 7, with 17 bases in between. The CDR3 totals 15 residues. DNA of the CDR3: TGTGCCTGGAGTGGTGGGGGGGCTAGTTGGAATGAGCAGTTCTTC. Translated: CAWSGGGASWNEQFF.

The chain uses TRBV7-8 and TRBJ1-2; D is ambiguous. CDR3 length equals 16 residues. Per germline, CDR1 SGHVS and CDR2 FQNEAQ. V lost 1 base to trimming and J lost 5 bases, with 17 bases between them. CDR3 sequence (DNA): TGTGCCAGCAGCTTAGAAGAGGCGAGGATGGGGTATGGCTACACCTTC. This translates into CASSLEEARMGYGYTF.

The gene calls are TRBV19 and TRBJ1-5; weak D call: TRBD1 (5 bases). The germline V gene has CDR1 LNHDA and CDR2 SQIVND (reference sequence). V shed 8 bases and J shed 3 bases, with 17 bases lying between them. The CDR3 spans 15 residues. In DNA, the CDR3 is TGTGCCAGTGGATCCGGGACGGTCTCCAATCAGCCCCAGCATTTT. Amino acids: CASGSGTVSNQPQHF.

The chain couples TRBV2 to TRBJ1-1; D possibly corresponds to TRBD1 (6 bases). The CDR3 length is 15 residues. V lost 6 bases, J lost 4 bases, and 18 bases lay in between. The germline V gene has CDR1 SNHLY and CDR2 FYNNEI. In DNA form, the CDR3 reads TGTGCCAGCAGGCCGGACAGTGTCTCGTCCACTGAAGCTTTCTTT. Translation gives CASRPDSVSSTEAFF.

The chain carries TRBV6-5 and TRBJ2-7; 7 bases are shared with TRBD1. Germline CDR1 MNHEY, CDR2 SVGAGI. CDR3 length: 13 amino acids. With V trimmed by 6 bases and J by 3 bases, 5 bases remained unmatched. CDR3 sequence: CASSLGQDYEQYF. CDR3 nucleotide sequence: TGTGCCAGCAGCCTTGGACAGGACTACGAGCAGTACTTC.

V usage is TRBV30 and J usage is TRBJ1-3; TRBD1 matches at 7 bases. Trimming cost V 1 base and J 2 bases; bases outside gene matches: 8. Germline V gene lookup returns CDR1 GTSNPN and CDR2 SVGIG (reference sequence). This CDR3 is built from 16 residues. CDR3 in DNA: TGTGCCTGGAGTGGAGACAGGGTTTTAACTGGAAACACCATATATTTT. This encodes CAWSGDRVLTGNTIYF.

This sequence joins TRBV2 and TRBJ2-7, with D uncertain. Deletions cut 1 base from V and 0 bases from J, with 7 bases between. There are 14 residues in the CDR3. The germline V gene encodes CDR1 SNHLY and CDR2 FYNNEI. DNA for the CDR3: TGTGCCAGCAGTGAAGAGCACTACTCCTACGAGCAGTACTTC. Its protein is CASSEEHYSYEQYF.

The chain is built from TRBV6-5 and TRBJ2-5; 9 bases are a match to TRBD1. CDR3 length equals 14 residues. Germline assignment: CDR1 MNHEY and CDR2 SVGAGI. V shed 7 bases, J shed 4 bases, and the junction held 7 bases outside the gene matches. CDR3 amino acids: CASTQQGAGETQYF. DNA for the CDR3: TGTGCCAGCACCCAACAGGGGGCCGGAGAGACCCAGTACTTC.

The chain has TRBV24-1 and TRBJ2-7; 8 positions agree with TRBD1. The CDR3 is made up of 15 amino acids. With V trimmed by 7 bases and J by 2 bases, 9 bases remained unmatched. Germline CDR1 is KGHDR and CDR2 is SFDVKD. The DNA for the CDR3 is TGTGCCACCAGCTCGACAGGGGCCTATCCCTACGAGCAGTACTTC. This codes for CATSSTGAYPYEQYF.

This sequence joins TRBV10-3 and TRBJ2-1; D unresolved. The V gene lost 3 bases and the J gene lost 7 bases, with 4 bases spanning the gap. The CDR3 consists of 11 residues. Germline V CDR1 and CDR2: ENHRY, SYGVKD. CDR3 sequence reads: CAISDSNEQFF. Here the CDR3 DNA reads TGTGCCATCAGTGATAGTAATGAGCAGTTCTTC.

This chain uses TRBV7-3 with TRBJ2-2, with D perhaps TRBD1 or TRBD2 (6 bases each). The germline V and J ends were trimmed by 4 bases and 0 bases, with 9 bases remaining between them. Germline CDR1 is SGHTA and CDR2 is FQGTGA. The CDR3 is 15 amino acids. CDR3 residues: CASSSGAANTGELFF. The CDR3, as DNA: TGTGCCAGCAGCTCGGGGGCAGCGAACACCGGGGAGCTGTTTTTT. Complete variable domain (other parts from reference TRBV7-3 and TRBJ2-2): GAGVSQTPSNKVTEKGKYVELRCDPISGHTALYWYRQSLGQGPEFLIYFQGTGAADDSGLPNDRFFAVRPEGSVSTLKIQRTERGDSAVYLCASSSGAANTGELFFGEGSRLTVL.

This clone was recorded only once. This chain links TRBV19 with TRBJ2-3, with D possibly matching TRBD1 (5 bases). The CDR3 has 13 amino acids. From germline, CDR1 is LNHDA and CDR2 SQIVND (reference sequence). V was cut by 2 bases and J by 4 bases, with 7 bases left in between. Written as DNA, the CDR3 is TGTGCCAGTAGTATACCAGGGTCAGATACGCAGTATTTT. Translating gives CASSIPGSDTQYF.

The chain recombines TRBV2 with TRBJ1-1, with a tentative D call TRBD1 (6 bases). Germline CDR1 is SNHLY and CDR2 is FYNNEI. The CDR3 runs 14 residues. V lost 7 bases and J lost 2, with 14 bases in between. DNA of the CDR3: TGTGCCAGCAACCCCCGGGGGGCCAACACTGAAGCTTTCTTT. The encoded protein is CASNPRGANTEAFF.

The chain has TRBV10-1 and TRBJ2-1; TRBD2 aligns across 7 bases. The CDR3 spans 14 residues. V shed 6 bases and J 4 bases; nucleotides not matched to a gene: 6. The V gene's germline CDR1 is WNHNN and CDR2 SYGVQD (reference sequence). The CDR3 sequence: CASSPAGLYNEQFF. CDR3 DNA: TGCGCCAGCAGCCCAGCGGGGCTGTACAATGAGCAGTTCTTC.

The rearrangement uses TRBV12-5 and TRBJ2-7; the match to TRBD1 covers 9 bases. The CDR3 runs 14 residues. Germline loops: CDR1 LGHNT, CDR2 FRNRAP. Unmatched junction bases numbered 6, after V lost 5 bases and J lost 4 bases. DNA of the CDR3: TGTGCTAGTGGTGCGACGGGACAGGGTTACGAGCAGTACTTC. The encoded protein is CASGATGQGYEQYF.

The rearrangement joins TRBV10-3 to TRBJ1-1; TRBD1 matches at 10 bases. Trimming removed 4 bases from V and 3 bases from J; junction bases left unmatched: 2. In germline, CDR1 is ENHRY, CDR2 SYGVKD. CDR3 size: 14 residues. The DNA of the CDR3 is TGTGCCATCAGTGCGACAGGGGGCTACACTGAAGCTTTCTTT. As protein: CAISATGGYTEAFF.

This chain uses TRBV3-1 (or the pseudogene TRBV3-2) with TRBJ2-6; tentative D call: TRBD1 (7 bases). V lost 4 bases and J 1 base, leaving 14 bases between the germline ends. CDR3 size: 17 residues. Germline V gives CDR1 LGHDT, CDR2 YNNKEL (reference sequence). CDR3 sequence: CASSPGSGGSGANVLTF. The CDR3 nucleotides read TGTGCCAGCAGCCCTGGGTCAGGGGGGTCTGGGGCCAACGTCCTGACTTTC.